This T cell receptor (beta chain) is drawn from a study of blood T cell repertoires in COVID-19. Study-level information: The United States, Italy and Spain provided the acute and convalescent COVID-19 samples. PBMCs, B-cell-depleted T cells, or T cells were the source of the cDNA or gDNA that made up the material.

The count of this clone is one. How the authors handled the data: Nucleated cell counts were estimated from reference gene primer amplification. The method was immunoSEQ multiplex PCR; TCRdb's version includes in-frame clones alone and lacks a portion of them. The V and J calls and clone size are taken from that table; D and trimming were inferred from the DNA. The table shows 450,000 or so clones, with about 91% occurring only once. Seattle cases were enrolled at active infection and followed longitudinally. Sample: peripheral blood. This clonotype was sampled from a man between 18 and 29 years old with COVID-19, enrolled during active disease.

The CDR3 DNA reads TGTGCCAGCAGCTTTAGCGTCTACCCGGGGGGGCGCGACACAGATACGCAGTATTTT. Its translation: CASSFSVYPGGRDTDTQYF. The rearrangement uses TRBV11-2 and TRBJ2-3, with 8 positions matching TRBD2. The CDR3 has 19 amino acids. The V and J ends lost 3 bases and 2 bases, in that order; junction bases with no gene match: 16. Germline V gene sequence: CDR1 SGHAT, CDR2 FQNNGV.